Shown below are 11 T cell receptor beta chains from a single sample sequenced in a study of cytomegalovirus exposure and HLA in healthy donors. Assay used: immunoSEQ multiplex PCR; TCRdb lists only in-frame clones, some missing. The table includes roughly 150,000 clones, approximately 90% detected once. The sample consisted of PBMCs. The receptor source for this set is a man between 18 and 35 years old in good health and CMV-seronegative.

CDR3 amino acids: CASSRLAASAYTF. The CDR3 nucleotides read TGTGCCAGCTCCCGACTGGCAGCATCCGCTTACACCTTC. The chain has TRBV18 and TRBJ1-2; D not resolved. The CDR3 runs to 13 residues. CDR1 KGHSH and CDR2 LQKENI come from the germline V gene. V shed 6 bases and J shed 11 bases, with 19 bases lying between them.

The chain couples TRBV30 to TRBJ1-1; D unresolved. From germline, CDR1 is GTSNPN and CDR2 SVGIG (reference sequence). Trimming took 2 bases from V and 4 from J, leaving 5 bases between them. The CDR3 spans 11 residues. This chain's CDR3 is CAWSSITEAFF. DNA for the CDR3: TGTGCCTGGAGTTCAATCACTGAAGCTTTCTTT.

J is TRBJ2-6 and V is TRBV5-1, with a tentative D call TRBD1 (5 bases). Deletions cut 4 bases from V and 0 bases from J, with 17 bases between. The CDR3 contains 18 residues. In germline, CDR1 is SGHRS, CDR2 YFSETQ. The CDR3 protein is CASSPEVGAASGANVLTF. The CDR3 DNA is TGCGCCAGCAGCCCCGAGGTAGGGGCAGCCTCTGGGGCCAACGTCCTGACTTTC.

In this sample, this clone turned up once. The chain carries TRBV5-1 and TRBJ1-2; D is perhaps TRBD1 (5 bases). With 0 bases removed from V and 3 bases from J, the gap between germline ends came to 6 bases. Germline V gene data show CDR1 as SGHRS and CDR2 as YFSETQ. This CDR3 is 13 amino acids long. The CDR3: CASSLEQDYGYTF. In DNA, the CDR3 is TGCGCCAGCAGCTTGGAACAGGACTATGGCTACACCTTC.

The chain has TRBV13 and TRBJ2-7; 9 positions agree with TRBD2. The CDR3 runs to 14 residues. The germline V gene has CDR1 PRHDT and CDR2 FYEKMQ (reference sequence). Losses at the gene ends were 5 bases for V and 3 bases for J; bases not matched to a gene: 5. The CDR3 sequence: CASSPRLAVYEQYF. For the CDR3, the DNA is TGTGCCAGCAGCCCGCGACTAGCGGTCTACGAGCAGTACTTC.

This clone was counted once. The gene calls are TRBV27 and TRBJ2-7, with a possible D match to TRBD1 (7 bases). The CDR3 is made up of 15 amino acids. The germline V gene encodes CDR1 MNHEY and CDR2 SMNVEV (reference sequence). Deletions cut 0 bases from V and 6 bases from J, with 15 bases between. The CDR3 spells CASSLSAQGRSEQYV. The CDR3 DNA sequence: TGTGCCAGCAGTTTATCTGCACAGGGGAGGAGCGAGCAGTACGTC.

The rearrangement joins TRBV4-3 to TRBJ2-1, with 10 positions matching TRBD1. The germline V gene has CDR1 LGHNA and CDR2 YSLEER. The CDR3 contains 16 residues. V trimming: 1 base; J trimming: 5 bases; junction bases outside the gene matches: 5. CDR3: CASSQVWDRGNNEQFF. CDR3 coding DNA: TGCGCCAGCAGCCAAGTCTGGGACAGGGGCAACAATGAGCAGTTCTTC.

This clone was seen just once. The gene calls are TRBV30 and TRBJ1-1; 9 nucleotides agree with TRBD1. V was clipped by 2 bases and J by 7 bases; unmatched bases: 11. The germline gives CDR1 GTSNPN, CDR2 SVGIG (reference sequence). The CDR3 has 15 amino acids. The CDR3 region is CAWSRKGQGIVEAFF. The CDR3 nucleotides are TGTGCCTGGAGTCGGAAGGGACAGGGTATTGTTGAAGCTTTCTTT.

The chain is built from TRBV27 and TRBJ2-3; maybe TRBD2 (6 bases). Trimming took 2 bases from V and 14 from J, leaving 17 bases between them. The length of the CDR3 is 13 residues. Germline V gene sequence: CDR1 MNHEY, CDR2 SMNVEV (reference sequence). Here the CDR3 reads CASSLGSGTLRYF. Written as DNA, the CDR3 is TGTGCCAGCAGTTTAGGCTCCGGGACTCTCCGGTATTTT.

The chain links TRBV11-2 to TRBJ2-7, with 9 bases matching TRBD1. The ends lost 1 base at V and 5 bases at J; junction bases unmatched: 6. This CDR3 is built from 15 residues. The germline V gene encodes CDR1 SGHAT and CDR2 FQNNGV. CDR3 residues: CASSLGGTGSHEQYV. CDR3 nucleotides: TGTGCCAGCAGCTTAGGAGGGACAGGGAGCCACGAGCAGTACGTC.

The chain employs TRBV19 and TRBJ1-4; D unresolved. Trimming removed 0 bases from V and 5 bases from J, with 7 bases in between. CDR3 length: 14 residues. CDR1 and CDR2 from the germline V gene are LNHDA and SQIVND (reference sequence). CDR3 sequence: CASSIEFGNEKLFF. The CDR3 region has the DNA TGTGCCAGTAGTATAGAATTCGGGAATGAAAAACTGTTTTTT.